A single sample gave rise to the 24 T cell receptor beta chains below, sequenced in a study of T cells after yellow fever vaccination. Each CDR3 protein is one row after TCRdb ran MiXCR on the 5' RACE reads. The sample shows approximately 510,000 distinct CDR3 sequences, about a fifth of them seen only once. The input for sequencing was PBMCs, taken less than 25 days after the first yellow fever vaccination. All receptors derive from a man between 18 and 29 years old who received the YFV17D yellow fever vaccine.

The V call is TRBV5-1, the J call TRBJ1-1, with 9 bases identical to TRBD1. CDR3 length: 17 residues. J was trimmed by 1 base and V by 0 bases; bases with no gene match: 7. Germline CDR1 is SGHRS and CDR2 is YFSETQ. CDR3 DNA sequence: TGCGCCAGCAGCTTGGACAGGGGGCCCATACGGAACACTGAAGCTTTCTTT. Its translation: CASSLDRGPIRNTEAFF.

This chain uses TRBV29-1 with TRBJ2-4; D not resolved. V was pared by 4 bases and J by 0 bases, with 7 bases between. This CDR3 spans 13 amino acids. Per germline, CDR1 SQVTM and CDR2 ANQGSEA. CDR3 residues: CSVGGLAKNIQYF. CDR3 nucleotides: TGCAGCGTTGGTGGTTTAGCCAAAAACATTCAGTACTTC.

The J gene is TRBJ2-5, the V gene TRBV11-2, with 8 bases that match TRBD2. In germline, CDR1 is SGHAT, CDR2 FQNNGV. J gave up 2 bases and V 1 base, and 12 bases lay outside the gene matches. This CDR3 comprises 18 residues. CDR3 DNA: TGTGCCAGCAGCTTAGGACCGGGGGGGGTTACTCGGCAAGAGACCCAGTACTTC. It translates to CASSLGPGGVTRQETQYF.

In this sample, this clonotype turned up a few times. The chain employs TRBV7-2 and TRBJ1-6, with TRBD1 as a possible D gene (5 bases). CDR1 and CDR2 (germline): SGHTA, FQGNSA. The CDR3 extends over 14 amino acids. V lost 2 bases, J lost 7 bases, and 9 bases lay in between. DNA of the CDR3: TGTGCCAGCAGCTTATGGGACCCAAATTCACCCCTCCACTTT. Its translation is CASSLWDPNSPLHF.

Only a few counts were recorded for this clonotype. The V call is TRBV3-1, the J call TRBJ2-5; D assignment may be TRBD1 or TRBD2 (5 bases each). The V end lost 4 bases, the J end lost 4 bases, and 13 bases lay between the germline ends. Germline-derived CDR1 and CDR2 are LGHDT and YNNKEL (reference sequence). This CDR3 region has 14 residues. For the CDR3, the DNA is TGTGCCAGCAGCCCTGGGACCACAAGAGAGACCCAGTACTTC. Protein product: CASSPGTTRETQYF.

This clonotype has just a few counts. The CDR3 loop reads CASSFSSGESYNEQFF. CDR3 nucleotide sequence: TGTGCCAGCAGCTTCTCTAGCGGGGAGTCCTACAATGAGCAGTTCTTC. The rearrangement joins TRBV7-8 to TRBJ2-1; 9 nucleotides agree with TRBD2. V was pared by 3 bases and J by 1 base, with 4 bases of the junction left unmatched. The CDR3 spans 16 residues. Germline-derived CDR1 and CDR2 are SGHVS and FQNEAQ.

The chain uses TRBV7-2 and TRBJ1-1, with TRBD1 matching 7 bases. Germline lookup yields CDR1 SGHTA and CDR2 FQGNSA. The CDR3 is made up of 17 amino acids. The ends lost 1 base at V and 0 bases at J; junction bases unmatched: 8. The CDR3 reads CASSLVGGQLMNTEAFF. The CDR3 nucleotides read TGTGCCAGCAGCTTAGTGGGGGGACAGCTAATGAACACTGAAGCTTTCTTT.

This clonotype occurred many times. The chain links TRBV5-1 to TRBJ1-5, with D possibly matching TRBD1 (5 bases). The V and J ends lost 3 bases and 0 bases respectively, with 10 bases between them. Germline V gene data show CDR1 as SGHRS and CDR2 as YFSETQ. This CDR3 contains 15 residues. The DNA for the CDR3 is TGCGCCAGCAGCTGGGGGACGGATAGCAATCAGCCCCAGCATTTT. Translation: CASSWGTDSNQPQHF. Based on the CDR3 plus reference TRBV5-1 and TRBJ1-5, the full variable domain is KAGVTQTPRYLIKTRGQQVTLSCSPISGHRSVSWYQQTPGQGLQFLFEYFSETQRNKGNFPGRFSGRQFSNSRSEMNVSTLELGDSALYLCASSWGTDSNQPQHFGDGTRLSIL.

This sequence joins TRBV5-1 and TRBJ2-2, with TRBD1 identical over 9 bases. This CDR3 has 15 residues. V lost 5 bases and J lost 5; bases outside the gene matches: 7. Germline V gene data show CDR1 as SGHRS and CDR2 as YFSETQ. This CDR3 is CASRPGTGPTGELFF. CDR3 DNA sequence: TGCGCCAGCAGACCCGGGACAGGGCCTACCGGGGAGCTGTTTTTT.

This chain joins TRBV19 and TRBJ2-3; 7 positions agree with TRBD1. Per germline, CDR1 LNHDA and CDR2 SQIVND (reference sequence). The CDR3 is 16 amino acids. V lost 7 bases and J lost 0; bases outside the gene matches: 10. Here the CDR3 reads CASKGLDRASTDTQYF. The CDR3 DNA reads TGTGCCAGTAAGGGGTTAGACAGGGCCAGCACAGATACGCAGTATTTT.

This clonotype has a handful of counts. The rearrangement links TRBV5-1 to TRBJ2-7; D is ambiguous. This CDR3 has 14 amino acids. Trimming took off 2 bases at V and 2 bases at J, with 11 bases between the two ends. In germline, CDR1 is SGHRS, CDR2 YFSETQ. CDR3 in amino acids: CASSFMSSPYEQYF. The CDR3 region has the DNA TGCGCCAGCAGCTTTATGAGTTCACCCTACGAGCAGTACTTC.

The CDR3 bases are TGCGCCAGCAGCCAGGATAAAACAGGACACTACGAGCAGTACTTC. Its translation: CASSQDKTGHYEQYF. This sequence joins TRBV4-3 and TRBJ2-7; D is perhaps TRBD1 (5 bases). Germline values: CDR1 LGHNA, CDR2 YSLEER. V dropped 3 bases and J dropped 3 bases, with 15 bases sitting between them. The CDR3 spans 15 residues.

This clonotype showed up just once. DNA for the CDR3: TGTGCCAGCAGACGTACAGGGTGGGACACTGAAGCTTTCTTT. Its protein is CASRRTGWDTEAFF. This chain links TRBV5-6 with TRBJ1-1; a weak D match, TRBD1 (6 bases). V gave up 5 bases and J gave up 3 bases, with 14 bases separating them. Germline V gene data show CDR1 as SGHDT and CDR2 as YYEEEE. The CDR3 totals 14 residues.

The chain has TRBV7-2 and TRBJ2-7, with a possible D match to TRBD2 (5 bases). This CDR3 contains 14 residues. The V and J ends lost 5 bases and 2 bases respectively, with 13 bases between them. The germline V gene has CDR1 SGHTA and CDR2 FQGNSA. CDR3 loop: CASSPQSGTYEQYF. In nucleotides, the CDR3 is TGTGCCAGCAGCCCCCAGAGCGGAACCTACGAGCAGTACTTC.

The chain has TRBV5-1 and TRBJ1-6; D call uncertain. This CDR3 is 16 amino acids long. V was pared by 7 bases and J by 8 bases, with 22 bases between. Looked up from germline, CDR1 is SGHRS and CDR2 is YFSETQ. CDR3 in DNA: TGCGCCAGCGCCTACAGCCGGCGTTCTGGGGATTCACCCCTCCACTTT. This codes for CASAYSRRSGDSPLHF.

In its sample, this clonotype was seen a few times. The V call is TRBV5-1, the J call TRBJ2-5, with 8 bases that match TRBD1. The CDR3 contains 15 residues. The germline V gene has CDR1 SGHRS and CDR2 YFSETQ. With 5 bases clipped from V and 5 bases from J, the junction kept 11 bases outside the gene matches. The CDR3 sequence is CASRETGARTETQYF. CDR3 nucleotides: TGCGCCAGCAGGGAGACAGGGGCCCGTACGGAGACCCAGTACTTC.

The V gene is TRBV5-1, the J gene TRBJ1-1, with D possibly matching TRBD1 (5 bases). This CDR3 is 15 amino acids long. The V end lost 1 base, the J end lost 5 bases, and 15 bases lay between the germline ends. Germline lookup yields CDR1 SGHRS and CDR2 YFSETQ. As DNA, the CDR3 is TGCGCCAGCAGCTTGTGGGGGGGGAGAGGGACTGAAGCTTTCTTT. Its translation is CASSLWGGRGTEAFF.

The chain recombines TRBV7-2 with TRBJ2-1; D unclear. The CDR3 totals 13 residues. Germline CDR1 SGHTA, CDR2 FQGNSA. V was trimmed by 4 bases and J by 4 bases, leaving 8 bases between them. The DNA of the CDR3 is TGTGCCAGCAGCTCCCACCTTTACAATGAGCAGTTCTTC. This translates into CASSSHLYNEQFF.

The CDR3 region has the DNA TGTGCCAGCGCGAGGACAGGCCGAACCGGGGAGCTGTTTTTT. Its translation is CASARTGRTGELFF. The V call is TRBV12-3 or TRBV12-4, the J call TRBJ2-2; TRBD1 agrees at 7 bases. The CDR3 is 14 amino acids. J was trimmed by 5 bases and V by 8 bases; bases with no gene match: 8.

The rearrangement joins TRBV12-3 or TRBV12-4 to TRBJ2-2; D possibly matches TRBD1 or TRBD2 (6 bases each). The V end was cut by 4 bases, the J end by 0 bases, with 9 bases between. The CDR3 covers 15 residues. The CDR3 DNA reads TGTGCCAGCAGTTCGGGGGCCCCGAACACCGGGGAGCTGTTTTTT. Translation: CASSSGAPNTGELFF.

There are a few counts of this clonotype. The genes are TRBV7-6 and TRBJ1-2, with 7 bases fitting TRBD1. V was clipped by 9 bases and J by 2 bases; unmatched bases: 6. This CDR3 contains 13 residues. Germline CDR1 is SGHVS and CDR2 is FNYEAQ. CDR3 amino acids: CASRQGGNYGYTF. For the CDR3, the DNA is TGTGCCAGTAGACAGGGTGGGAACTATGGCTACACCTTC. The full variable domain, completed using reference TRBV7-6 and TRBJ1-2, is GAGVSQSPRYKVTKRGQDVALRCDPISGHVSLYWYRQALGQGPEFLTYFNYEAQQDKSGLPNDRFSAERPEGSISTLTIQRTEQRDSAMYRCASRQGGNYGYTFGSGTRLTVV.

The chain uses TRBV6-5 and TRBJ1-5; 8 bases match TRBD1. Trimming at V came to 2 bases and at J to 0 bases, leaving 0 bases not matched to a gene. Per germline, CDR1 MNHEY and CDR2 SVGAGI. The CDR3 has 15 amino acids. The CDR3 sequence is CASSYGTGSNQPQHF. CDR3 nucleotide sequence: TGTGCCAGCAGTTACGGGACAGGTAGCAATCAGCCCCAGCATTTT.

The chain recombines TRBV27 with TRBJ2-2, with D unresolved. Germline CDR1 and CDR2: MNHEY and SMNVEV (reference sequence). V gave up 1 base and J gave up 5 bases, with 8 bases separating them. The CDR3 is made up of 14 amino acids. CDR3 region: CASSLLSHTGELFF. CDR3 DNA: TGTGCCAGCAGTTTATTGAGCCATACCGGGGAGCTGTTTTTT.

This chain connects TRBV7-9 to TRBJ2-1; D is possibly TRBD2 (6 bases). This CDR3 is 12 amino acids long. Trimming pared 6 bases from V and 10 bases from J, leaving 13 bases between. Germline V CDR1 and CDR2: SEHNR, FQNEAQ (reference sequence). The CDR3 nucleotides read TGTGCCAGCAGACGAGGAGGAGGGGAGCAGTTCTTC. Translating it yields CASRRGGGEQFF.